These T cell receptor beta chains were read from a single sample in a study of CD8+CD57+ T cells in acquired aplastic anemia. TCRdb reanalysed the reads using MiXCR and keeps one entry per CDR3 protein. The sample records about 210,000 distinct CDR3 sequences, approximately 35% being singletons. Sequencing used sorted CD4+, CD8+, or CD8+CD57+ T cells (not recorded which) from PBMCs. The source is a human donor in good health, serving as a control. Each CDR3 is given with its conserved first and last residue. A D gene is named only where the DNA matches it firmly. Clone size appears in some rows only: once, few, many, or a class for an expanded clone.

d_call j_call clone_size v_call cdr3_nt cdr3_aa
TRBD1 TRBJ2-7 . TRBV4-2 TGTGCCAGCAGCAGCCTCCCGGACAGGGGAATTTCCTACGAGCAGTACTTC CASSSLPDRGISYEQYF
TRBD1 TRBJ2-4 . TRBV20-1 TGCAGTGCTCGGTCGAGTGGGACAGCACACCTAGCCAAAAACATTCAGTACTTC CSARSSGTAHLAKNIQYF
. TRBJ2-3 once TRBV5-1 TGCGCCAGCAGTCGACTAGTGGTAGACACAGATACGCAGTATTTT CASSRLVVDTDTQYF
TRBD2 TRBJ2-7 few TRBV7-3 TGTGCCAGCAGCTTAGGGGGAATAGCGGGCCCTAATGAGCAGTACTTC CASSLGGIAGPNEQYF
. TRBJ2-1 many TRBV19 TGTGCCAGTAGTATCATTGGACAAGTCGTCAACAATGAGCAGTTCTTC CASSIIGQVVNNEQFF
. TRBJ1-2 . TRBV15 TGTGCCACCGCTCAGGGCGCAGCTTCGGGTGGCTACACCTTC CATAQGAASGGYTF
. TRBJ1-2 . TRBV7-2 TGTGCCAGCAGCTTAGATGTTGGAGGCTACACCTTC CASSLDVGGYTF
TRBD1 TRBJ2-1 few TRBV20-1 TGCAGTGCTAGTCAGGGGGTGGCTGACGGTGAGCAGTTCTTC CSASQGVADGEQFF
. TRBJ1-1 . TRBV12-5 TGTGCTAGTGGTTTCTCGGAGGACACTGAAGCTTTCTTT CASGFSEDTEAFF
. TRBJ2-7 many TRBV4-2 TGTGCCAGCAGCCAAGTGGGGGAGGGGGCTGTCGAGCAGTACTTC CASSQVGEGAVEQYF
. TRBJ2-3 many TRBV7-6 TGTGCCAGCAGCTTATTCGTAGATACGCAGTATTTT CASSLFVDTQYF
. TRBJ2-2 . TRBV9 TGTGCCAGCAGCGGGGGACACAACACCGGGGAGCTGTTTTTT CASSGGHNTGELFF
. TRBJ2-7 many TRBV29-1 TGCAGCGTTGCGGGGATGTCCTACGAGCAGTACTTC CSVAGMSYEQYF
. TRBJ1-4 few TRBV5-8 TGTGCCAGCAGTCGGGCGGCTGCAACTAATGAAAAACTGTTTTTT CASSRAAATNEKLFF
. TRBJ1-1 many TRBV25-1 TGTGCCAGCAGTGAAAATCGACCGGACAACACTGAAGCTTTCTTT CASSENRPDNTEAFF
TRBD1 TRBJ1-4 . TRBV18 TGTGCCAGCTCAAGGGACAGAAATGAAAAACTGTTTTTT CASSRDRNEKLFF
. TRBJ2-1 few TRBV12-5 TGTGCTAGTGGTTTGGTACTCGTTAAACGGGCGAACAACGAGCAGTTCTTC CASGLVLVKRANNEQFF
TRBD1 TRBJ2-4 many TRBV29-1 TGCAGCGTTTCACCCGGACAGGGACTAGCCAAAAACATTCAGTACTTC CSVSPGQGLAKNIQYF
TRBD2 TRBJ2-1 . TRBV29-1 TGCAGCGTCGAAGGTCCGGGACTAGCTTACAATGAGCAGTTCTTC CSVEGPGLAYNEQFF
. TRBJ2-5 many TRBV20-1 TGCAGTGCTATCACCGAGTACCAAGAGACCCAGTACTTC CSAITEYQETQYF
. TRBJ1-1 . TRBV18 TGTGCCAGCTCAGGTACAGGATTAGGGAACACTGAAGCTTTCTTT CASSGTGLGNTEAFF